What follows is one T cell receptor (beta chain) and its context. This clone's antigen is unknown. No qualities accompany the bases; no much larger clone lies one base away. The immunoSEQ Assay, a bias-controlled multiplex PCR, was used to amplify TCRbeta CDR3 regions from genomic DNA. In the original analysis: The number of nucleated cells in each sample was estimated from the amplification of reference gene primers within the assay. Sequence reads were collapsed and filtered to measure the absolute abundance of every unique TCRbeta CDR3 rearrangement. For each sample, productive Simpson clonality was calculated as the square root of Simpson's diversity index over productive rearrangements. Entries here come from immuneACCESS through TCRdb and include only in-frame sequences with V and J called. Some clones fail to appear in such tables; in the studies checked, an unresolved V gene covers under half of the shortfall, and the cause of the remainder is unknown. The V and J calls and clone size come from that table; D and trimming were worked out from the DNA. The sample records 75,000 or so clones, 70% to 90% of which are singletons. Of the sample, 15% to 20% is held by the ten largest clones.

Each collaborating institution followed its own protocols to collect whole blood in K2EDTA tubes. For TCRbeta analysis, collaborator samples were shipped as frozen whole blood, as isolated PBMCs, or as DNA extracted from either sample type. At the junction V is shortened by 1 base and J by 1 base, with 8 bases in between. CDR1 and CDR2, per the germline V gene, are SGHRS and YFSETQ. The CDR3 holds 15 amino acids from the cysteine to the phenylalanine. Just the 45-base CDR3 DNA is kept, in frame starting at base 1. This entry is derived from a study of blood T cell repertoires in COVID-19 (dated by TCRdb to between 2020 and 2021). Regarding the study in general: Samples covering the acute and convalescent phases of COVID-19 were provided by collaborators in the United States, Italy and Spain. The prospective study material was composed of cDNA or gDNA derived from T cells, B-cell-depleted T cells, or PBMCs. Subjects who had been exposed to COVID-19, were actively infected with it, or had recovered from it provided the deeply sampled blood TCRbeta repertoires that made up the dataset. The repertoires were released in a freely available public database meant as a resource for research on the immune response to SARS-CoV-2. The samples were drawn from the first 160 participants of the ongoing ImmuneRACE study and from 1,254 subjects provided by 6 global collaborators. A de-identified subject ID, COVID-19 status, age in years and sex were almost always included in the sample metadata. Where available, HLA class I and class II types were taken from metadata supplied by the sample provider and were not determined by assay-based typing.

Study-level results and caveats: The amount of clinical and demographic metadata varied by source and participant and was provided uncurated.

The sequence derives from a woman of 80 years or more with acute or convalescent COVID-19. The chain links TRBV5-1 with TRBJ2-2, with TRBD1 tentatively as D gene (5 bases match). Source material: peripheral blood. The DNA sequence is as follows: TGCGCCAGCAGCTTGCAACAGGAGAACACCGGGGAGCTGTTTTTT. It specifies CASSLQQENTGELFF. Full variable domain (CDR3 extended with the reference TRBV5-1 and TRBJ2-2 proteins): KAGVTQTPRYLIKTRGQQVTLSCSPISGHRSVSWYQQTPGQGLQFLFEYFSETQRNKGNFPGRFSGRQFSNSRSEMNVSTLELGDSALYLCASSLQQENTGELFFGEGSRLTVL.